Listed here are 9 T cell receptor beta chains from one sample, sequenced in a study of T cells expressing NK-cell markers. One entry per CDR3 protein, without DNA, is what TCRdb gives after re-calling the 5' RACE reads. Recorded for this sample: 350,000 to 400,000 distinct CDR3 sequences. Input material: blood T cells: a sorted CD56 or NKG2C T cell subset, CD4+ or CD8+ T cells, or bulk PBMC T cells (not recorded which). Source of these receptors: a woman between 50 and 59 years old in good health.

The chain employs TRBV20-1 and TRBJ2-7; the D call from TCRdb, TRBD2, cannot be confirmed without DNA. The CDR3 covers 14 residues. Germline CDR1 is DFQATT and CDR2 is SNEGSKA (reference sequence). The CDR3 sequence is CSAESGLAGDEQYF.

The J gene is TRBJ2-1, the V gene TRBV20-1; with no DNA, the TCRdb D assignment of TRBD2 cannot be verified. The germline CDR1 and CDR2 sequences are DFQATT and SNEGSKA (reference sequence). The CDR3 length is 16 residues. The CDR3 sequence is CSAHPGTSGSRREQFF.

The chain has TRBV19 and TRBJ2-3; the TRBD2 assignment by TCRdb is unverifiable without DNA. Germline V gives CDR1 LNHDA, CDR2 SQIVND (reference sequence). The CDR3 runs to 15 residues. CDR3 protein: CASSKGTRSTDTQYF. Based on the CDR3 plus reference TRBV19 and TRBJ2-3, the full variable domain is DGGITQSPKYLFRKEGQNVTLSCEQNLNHDAMYWYRQDPGQGLRLIYYSQIVNDFQKGDIAEGYSVSREKKESFPLTVTSAQKNPTAFYLCASSKGTRSTDTQYFGPGTRLTVL.

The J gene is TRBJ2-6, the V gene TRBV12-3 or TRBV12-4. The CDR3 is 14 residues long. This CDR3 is CASKSLLGANVLTF.

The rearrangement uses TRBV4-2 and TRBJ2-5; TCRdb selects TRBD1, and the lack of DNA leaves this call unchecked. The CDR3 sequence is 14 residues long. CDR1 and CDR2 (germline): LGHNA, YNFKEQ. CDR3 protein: CASSQESGAGTQYF.

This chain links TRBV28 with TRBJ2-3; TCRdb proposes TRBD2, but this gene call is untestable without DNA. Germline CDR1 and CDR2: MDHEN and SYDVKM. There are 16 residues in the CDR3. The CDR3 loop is CASSLTAGVATDTQYF.

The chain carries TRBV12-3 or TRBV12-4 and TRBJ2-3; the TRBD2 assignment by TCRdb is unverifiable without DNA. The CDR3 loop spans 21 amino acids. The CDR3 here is CASILTAGTSGRAGLADTQYF.

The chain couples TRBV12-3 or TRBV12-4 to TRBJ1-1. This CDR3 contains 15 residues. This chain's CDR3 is CASSSTGGKGRGAFF.

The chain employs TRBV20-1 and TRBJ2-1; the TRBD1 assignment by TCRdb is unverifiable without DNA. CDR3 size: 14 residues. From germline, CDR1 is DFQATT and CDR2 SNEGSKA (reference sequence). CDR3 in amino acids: CSARDPDRPNEQFF.